The 21 T cell receptor beta chains below were found in one sample sequenced in a study of T cell repertoires in ileal Crohn's disease. Some clones are missing from TCRdb's copy, which holds only in-frame ones; the method was immunoSEQ multiplex PCR. The sample lists around 33,000 clones, roughly 78% occurring once. Sequencing input: ileal tissue. Source of these receptors: an adult with Crohn's disease.

This clone has a handful of counts. The chain has TRBV7-2 and TRBJ1-1, with D possibly TRBD1 on 5 matching bases. The CDR3 consists of 15 residues. V lost 2 bases, J lost 1 base, and 11 bases lay in between. Germline CDR1 and CDR2: SGHTA and FQGNSA. This chain's CDR3 is CASSLISGQNTEAFF. As DNA, the CDR3 is TGTGCCAGCAGCTTAATCTCCGGACAGAACACTGAAGCTTTCTTT.

The chain joins TRBV15 to TRBJ2-1, with no clear D. This CDR3 is 14 amino acids long. Trimming stripped 3 bases from V and 5 bases from J, with 11 bases between. Germline V CDR1 and CDR2: LNHNV, YYDKDF (reference sequence). CDR3 bases: TGTGCCACCAGCAGTACTATGGGTGACAATGAGCAGTTCTTC. Its protein product is CATSSTMGDNEQFF.

The chain employs TRBV11-1 and TRBJ2-4, with 16 bases identical to TRBD2. CDR3 length equals 19 residues. CDR1 SGHAT and CDR2 FQDESV come from the germline V gene (reference sequence). With V trimmed by 0 bases and J by 6 bases, 8 bases remained unmatched. The CDR3: CASSLAGPGTSGRGNIQYF. The CDR3 nucleotides read TGTGCCAGCAGCTTAGCCGGACCCGGGACTAGCGGGAGGGGAAACATTCAGTACTTC.

The chain uses TRBV5-1 and TRBJ2-7, with D possibly TRBD2 on 6 matching bases. The V gene's germline CDR1 is SGHRS and CDR2 YFSETQ. Trimming took off 3 bases at V and 7 bases at J, with 17 bases between the two ends. This CDR3 has 14 residues. The CDR3 protein is CASSSTSPLREQYF. The DNA of the CDR3 is TGCGCCAGCAGCTCGACTAGTCCCCTGAGGGAGCAGTACTTC.

The chain combines TRBV7-9 with TRBJ2-7; TRBD1 matches 8 bases. Germline trimming cut 3 bases from V and 5 bases from J; bases unmatched to any gene: 9. Germline V CDR1 and CDR2: SEHNR, FQNEAQ (reference sequence). This CDR3 is built from 15 residues. CDR3 protein: CASSFTGGPMDEQYF. The CDR3 bases are TGTGCCAGCAGCTTTACAGGGGGTCCGATGGACGAGCAGTACTTC.

V gene TRBV5-6 combines with J gene TRBJ2-3; D possibly corresponds to TRBD2 (5 bases). Germline-derived CDR1 and CDR2 are SGHDT and YYEEEE. Between the trimmed V and J ends, which lost 4 bases and 2 bases, there was a span of 11 bases. The CDR3 is made up of 14 amino acids. CDR3 in amino acids: CASSQELVTDTQYF. CDR3 coding DNA: TGTGCCAGCAGCCAGGAACTAGTCACAGATACGCAGTATTTT.

The chain couples TRBV6-5 to TRBJ2-1; 11 nucleotides line up with TRBD2. There are 15 residues in the CDR3. The ends lost 4 bases at V and 6 bases at J; junction bases unmatched: 5. From germline, CDR1 is MNHEY and CDR2 SVGAGI. CDR3 coding DNA: TGTGCCAGCAGTTTAGCGGGAGGGTTCCGCAATGAGCAGTTCTTC. This sequence encodes CASSLAGGFRNEQFF.

The rearrangement links TRBV7-9 to TRBJ2-3, with 7 bases identical to TRBD1. V was clipped by 5 bases and J by 8 bases; unmatched bases: 1. The germline CDR1 and CDR2 sequences are SEHNR and FQNEAQ (reference sequence). CDR3 length equals 11 residues. CDR3 sequence: CASSNRGTQYF. In DNA, the CDR3 is TGTGCCAGCAGCAACAGGGGTACGCAGTATTTT. The full variable domain, its missing parts supplied by reference TRBV7-9 and TRBJ2-3, is DTGVSQNPRHKITKRGQNVTFRCDPISEHNRLYWYRQTLGQGPEFLTYFQNEAQLEKSRLLSDRFSAERPKGSFSTLEIQRTEQGDSAMYLCASSNRGTQYFGPGTRLTVL.

The chain uses TRBV7-6 and TRBJ2-7; 11 bases match TRBD2. The CDR3 has 13 residues. Germline V lookup: CDR1 SGHVS, CDR2 FNYEAQ. Trimming removed 6 bases from V and 7 bases from J; junction bases left unmatched: 5. The CDR3 DNA sequence: TGTGCCAGCAGAAGTAGCGGGGGGGGAGAGCAGTACTTC. Amino acids: CASRSSGGGEQYF.

The CDR3 sequence: CASSPRGPNYGYTF. The CDR3 DNA follows: TGTGCCAGCAGCCCCCGAGGCCCCAACTATGGCTACACCTTC. The chain employs TRBV5-6 and TRBJ1-2; D unclear. The CDR3 sequence is 14 residues long. Looked up from germline, CDR1 is SGHDT and CDR2 is YYEEEE. The V end lost 4 bases, the J end lost 2 bases, and 12 bases lay between the germline ends.

The chain recombines TRBV6-1 with TRBJ1-2; D uncertain. Germline V gene sequence: CDR1 MNHNS, CDR2 SASEGT. There are 13 residues in the CDR3. Deletions cut 5 bases from V and 3 bases from J, with 10 bases between. The CDR3 region is CASSPEVYYGYTF. The CDR3 region has the DNA TGTGCCAGCAGTCCAGAGGTATACTATGGCTACACCTTC.

This clone was counted once. V usage is TRBV13 and J usage is TRBJ2-7; 10 bases line up with TRBD1. J gave up 2 bases and V 5 bases, and 6 bases lay outside the gene matches. This CDR3 spans 15 amino acids. Germline lookup yields CDR1 PRHDT and CDR2 FYEKMQ (reference sequence). Written as DNA, the CDR3 is TGTGCCAGCAGCCCCCCCGGGACAGGGGCCTACGAGCAGTACTTC. Its protein product is CASSPPGTGAYEQYF.

The chain carries TRBV2 and TRBJ2-3; 8 bases are a match to TRBD2. This CDR3 region has 13 residues. The V segment lost 6 bases and the J segment 8 bases; nucleotides outside the gene matches: 7. The V gene's germline CDR1 is SNHLY and CDR2 FYNNEI. CDR3 in amino acids: CASSLSGDTTQYF. The DNA of the CDR3 is TGTGCCAGCAGCCTTAGCGGGGACACTACGCAGTATTTT.

This rearrangement joins TRBV5-1 to TRBJ2-5, with 15 bases fitting TRBD2. This CDR3 region has 16 residues. V shed 7 bases and J 2 bases; nucleotides not matched to a gene: 6. Looked up from germline, CDR1 is SGHRS and CDR2 is YFSETQ. CDR3 sequence reads: CASSQGLAGGQETQYF. CDR3 DNA sequence: TGCGCCAGCTCCCAGGGACTAGCGGGGGGACAAGAGACCCAGTACTTC.

The genes are TRBV9 and TRBJ2-3; TRBD1 matches 11 bases. Germline loops: CDR1 SGDLS, CDR2 YYNGEE. Trimming at V came to 1 base and at J to 5 bases, leaving 9 bases not matched to a gene. The CDR3 is made up of 17 amino acids. The CDR3 DNA is TGTGCCAGCAGCGTATTGGGATTGGGGACAGGGGGAGATACGCAGTATTTT. Translation: CASSVLGLGTGGDTQYF.

The V gene is TRBV7-2, the J gene TRBJ1-2, with D possibly matching TRBD1 (5 bases). Trimming took off 1 base at V and 7 bases at J, with 16 bases between the two ends. This CDR3 region has 15 residues. The germline gives CDR1 SGHTA, CDR2 FQGNSA. DNA of the CDR3: TGTGCCAGCAGCTTAGAAGTTACAGGTATCCGTGGCTACACCTTC. Amino acid sequence: CASSLEVTGIRGYTF.

The rearrangement joins TRBV7-9 to TRBJ2-1, with D possibly being TRBD2 (6 bases). V was trimmed by 5 bases and J by 2 bases, leaving 19 bases between them. The CDR3 is 17 residues long. The germline V gene encodes CDR1 SEHNR and CDR2 FQNEAQ (reference sequence). Written as DNA, the CDR3 is TGTGCCAGCAGCCCTAGTGAACCGGGACTTGCCTACAATGAGCAGTTCTTC. Translated, it gives CASSPSEPGLAYNEQFF.

This clone was observed a handful of times. The chain employs TRBV6-5 and TRBJ2-4; 9 positions match TRBD1. This CDR3 comprises 15 residues. The J segment lost 8 bases and the V segment lost 4 bases, leaving 9 bases of the junction unmatched. Germline V CDR1 and CDR2: MNHEY, SVGAGI. DNA of the CDR3: TGTGCCAGCAGTTCCGGGACAGGGAGACGGGACATTCAGTACTTC. Amino acids: CASSSGTGRRDIQYF.

The J gene is TRBJ2-5, the V gene TRBV4-3; D is ambiguous. Germline CDR1 LGHNA, CDR2 YSLEER. Trimming removed 1 base at V and 4 bases at J, with 13 bases between. The CDR3 consists of 15 residues. The CDR3 here is CASSQGQAKTETQYF. The CDR3 nucleotides are TGCGCCAGCAGCCAAGGGCAGGCGAAGACAGAGACCCAGTACTTC.

The chain links TRBV30 to TRBJ1-3; the D is unclear. V was clipped by 2 bases and J by 8 bases, with 7 bases between them. Germline values: CDR1 GTSNPN, CDR2 SVGIG (reference sequence). The CDR3 runs to 11 residues. This chain's CDR3 is CAWSSEDTIYF. Here the CDR3 DNA reads TGTGCCTGGAGTTCAGAGGACACCATATATTTT. The full variable domain, with the rest looked up from reference TRBV30 and TRBJ1-3, is SQTIHQWPATLVQPVGSPLSLECTVEGTSNPNLYWYRQAAGRGLQLLFYSVGIGQISSEVPQNLSASRPQDRQFILSSKKLLLSDSGFYLCAWSSEDTIYFGEGSWLTVV.

A single count supports this clone. The chain uses TRBV30 and TRBJ2-1, with TRBD2 identical over 10 bases. The germline V gene encodes CDR1 GTSNPN and CDR2 SVGIG (reference sequence). V trimming: 6 bases; J trimming: 6 bases; junction bases outside the gene matches: 5. This CDR3 has 13 residues. CDR3 region: CACTQRGGNEQFF. CDR3 DNA: TGTGCCTGTACCCAGCGGGGGGGCAATGAGCAGTTCTTC.